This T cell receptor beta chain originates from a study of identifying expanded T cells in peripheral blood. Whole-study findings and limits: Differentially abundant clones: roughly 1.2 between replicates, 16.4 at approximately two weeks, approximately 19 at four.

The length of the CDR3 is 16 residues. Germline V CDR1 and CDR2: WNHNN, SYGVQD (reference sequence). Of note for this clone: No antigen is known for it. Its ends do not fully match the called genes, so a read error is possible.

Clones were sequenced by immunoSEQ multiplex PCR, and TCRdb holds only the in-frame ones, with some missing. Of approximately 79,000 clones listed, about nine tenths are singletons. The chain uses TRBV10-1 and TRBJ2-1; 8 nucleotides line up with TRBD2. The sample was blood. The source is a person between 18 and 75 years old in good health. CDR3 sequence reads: CVSSEGPGGLYNEQFF. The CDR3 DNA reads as TGCGTCAGCAGTGAGGGTCCGGGAGGGCTCTACAATGAGCAGTTCTTC.